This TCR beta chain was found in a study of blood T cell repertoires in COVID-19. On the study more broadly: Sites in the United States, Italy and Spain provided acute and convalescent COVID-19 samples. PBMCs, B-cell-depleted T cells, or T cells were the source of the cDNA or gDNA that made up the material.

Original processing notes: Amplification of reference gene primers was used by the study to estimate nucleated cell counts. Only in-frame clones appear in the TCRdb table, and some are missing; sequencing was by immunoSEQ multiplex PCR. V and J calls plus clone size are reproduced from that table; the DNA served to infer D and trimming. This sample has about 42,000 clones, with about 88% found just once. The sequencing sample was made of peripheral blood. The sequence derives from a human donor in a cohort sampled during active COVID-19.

The CDR3 here is CAISDSGTGVSETQYF. In DNA, the CDR3 is TGTGCCATCAGTGACTCCGGGACAGGGGTTTCAGAGACCCAGTACTTC. The chain is built from TRBV10-3 and TRBJ2-5; 10 bases match TRBD1. Trimming took 3 bases from V and 4 from J; bases not matched to a gene: 8. The CDR3 runs to 16 residues. The germline gives CDR1 ENHRY, CDR2 SYGVKD.